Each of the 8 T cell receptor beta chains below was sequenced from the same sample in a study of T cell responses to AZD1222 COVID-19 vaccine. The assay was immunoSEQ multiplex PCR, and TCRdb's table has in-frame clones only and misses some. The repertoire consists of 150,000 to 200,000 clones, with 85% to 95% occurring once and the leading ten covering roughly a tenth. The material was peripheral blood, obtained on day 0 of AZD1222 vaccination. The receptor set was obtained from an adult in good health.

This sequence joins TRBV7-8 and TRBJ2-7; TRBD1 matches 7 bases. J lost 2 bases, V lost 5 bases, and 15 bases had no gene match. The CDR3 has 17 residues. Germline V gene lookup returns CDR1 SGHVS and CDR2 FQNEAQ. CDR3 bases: TGTGCCAGCAGCCTAACCATACAGGGGCCAACTCCCTACGAGCAGTACTTC. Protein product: CASSLTIQGPTPYEQYF.

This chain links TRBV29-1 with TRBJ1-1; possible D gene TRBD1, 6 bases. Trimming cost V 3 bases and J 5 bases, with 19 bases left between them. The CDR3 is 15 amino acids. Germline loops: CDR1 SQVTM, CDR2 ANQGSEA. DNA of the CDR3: TGCAGCGTTGACCCAAGGAGGGGGGGATATACTGAAGCTTTCTTT. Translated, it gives CSVDPRRGGYTEAFF.

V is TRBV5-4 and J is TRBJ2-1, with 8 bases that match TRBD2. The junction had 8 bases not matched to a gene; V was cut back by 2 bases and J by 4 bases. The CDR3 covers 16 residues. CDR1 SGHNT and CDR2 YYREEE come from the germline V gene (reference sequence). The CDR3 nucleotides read TGTGCCAGCAGCTTCCGGAGCGGGAGTGCTTACAATGAGCAGTTCTTC. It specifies CASSFRSGSAYNEQFF.

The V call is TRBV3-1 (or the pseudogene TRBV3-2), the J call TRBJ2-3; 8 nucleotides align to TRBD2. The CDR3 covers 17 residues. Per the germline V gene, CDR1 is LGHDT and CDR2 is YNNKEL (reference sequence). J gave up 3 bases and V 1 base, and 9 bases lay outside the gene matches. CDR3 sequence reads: CASSQVRRGARTDTQYF. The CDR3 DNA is TGTGCCAGCAGCCAAGTTAGGCGGGGGGCGAGGACAGATACGCAGTATTTT.

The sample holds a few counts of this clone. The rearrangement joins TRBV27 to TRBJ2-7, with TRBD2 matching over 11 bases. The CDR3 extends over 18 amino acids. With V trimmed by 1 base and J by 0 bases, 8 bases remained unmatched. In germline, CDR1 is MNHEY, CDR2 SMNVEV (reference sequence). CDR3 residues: CASSLYGVTSGSSYEQYF. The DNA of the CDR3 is TGTGCCAGCAGTTTATATGGGGTCACTAGCGGGAGCTCCTACGAGCAGTACTTC.

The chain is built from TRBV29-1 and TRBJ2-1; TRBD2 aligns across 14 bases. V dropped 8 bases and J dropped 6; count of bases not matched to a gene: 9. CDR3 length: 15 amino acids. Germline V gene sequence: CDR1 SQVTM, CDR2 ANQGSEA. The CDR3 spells CSTVGTSGSLNEQFF. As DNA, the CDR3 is TGCAGCACCGTCGGGACTAGCGGGAGCCTCAATGAGCAGTTCTTC.

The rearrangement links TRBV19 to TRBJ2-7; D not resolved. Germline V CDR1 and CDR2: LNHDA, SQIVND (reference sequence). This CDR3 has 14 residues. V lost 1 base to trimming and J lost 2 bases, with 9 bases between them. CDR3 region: CASSIVATTYEQYF. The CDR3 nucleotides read TGTGCCAGTAGTATAGTGGCCACCACCTACGAGCAGTACTTC.

The CDR3 nucleotides read TGTGCCTGGAGCGGGGGCACTTCTAACTATGGCTACACCTTC. Translation: CAWSGGTSNYGYTF. V gene TRBV30 combines with J gene TRBJ1-2; D possibly corresponds to TRBD1 (6 bases). CDR3 length equals 14 residues. V lost 3 bases and J lost 0, with 11 bases in between. CDR1 GTSNPN and CDR2 SVGIG come from the germline V gene (reference sequence).